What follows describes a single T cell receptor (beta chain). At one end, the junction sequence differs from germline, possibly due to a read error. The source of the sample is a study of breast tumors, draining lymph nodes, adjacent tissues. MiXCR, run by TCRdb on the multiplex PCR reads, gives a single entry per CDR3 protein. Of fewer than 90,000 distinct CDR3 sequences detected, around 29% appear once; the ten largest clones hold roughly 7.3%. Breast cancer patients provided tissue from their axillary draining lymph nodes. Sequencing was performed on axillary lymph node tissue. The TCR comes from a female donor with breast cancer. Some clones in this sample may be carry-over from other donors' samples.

The chain's CDR3 is CASSWTYGQHF. Written as DNA, the CDR3 is TGTGCCAGCAGTTGGACATACGGGCAGCACTTC. This rearrangement joins TRBV6-2 or TRBV6-3 to TRBJ2-7; TRBD1 is a possible D gene (5 bases). Germline V CDR1 and CDR2: MNHEY, SVGEGT. This CDR3 spans 11 amino acids.